These T cell receptor beta chains were read from a single sample in a study of OX40 agonist ivuxolimab in advanced cancers. Using immunoSEQ multiplex PCR, the repertoire was profiled, and TCRdb retains in-frame clones only, with some absent. The table shows tens of thousands of clones, with approximately 86% occurring only once. Sequenced material: CD4+ or CD8+ T cells sorted from blood, taken in a trial of the OX40 agonist ivuxolimab. These receptors all stem from an adult with an advanced solid tumor such as melanoma, head and neck, liver or kidney cancer. CDR3s include the opening cysteine and the closing phenylalanine or tryptophan. A D gene is named only where the DNA matches it firmly. A row's size may be missing; if present it is once, few, many or a size class.

J: TRBJ2-6
V: TRBV27
length: 13
D: .
size: .
CDR3: CASRYSGANVLTF
DNA: TGTGCCAGCAGGTACTCTGGGGCCAACGTCCTGACTTTC

J: TRBJ1-6
V: TRBV18
length: 14
D: TRBD1
size: .
CDR3: CASSLRDSNSPLHF
DNA: TGTGCCAGCTCACTCCGGGACAGCAATTCACCCCTCCACTTT

J: TRBJ1-3
V: TRBV6-1
length: 13
D: .
size: .
CDR3: CASTSGWGNTIYF
DNA: TGTGCCAGCACCTCTGGCTGGGGAAACACCATATATTTT

J: TRBJ1-1
V: TRBV28
length: 13
D: .
size: .
CDR3: CASIGGVNTEAFF
DNA: TGTGCCAGCATTGGGGGGGTGAACACTGAAGCTTTCTTT

J: TRBJ1-5
V: TRBV7-2
length: 16
D: .
size: .
CDR3: CASSANGQNSNQPQHF
DNA: TGTGCCAGCAGCGCGAACGGACAGAATAGCAATCAGCCCCAGCATTTT

J: TRBJ1-6
V: TRBV7-2
length: 13
D: .
size: .
CDR3: CASTVMGTSPLHF
DNA: TGTGCCAGCACCGTAATGGGCACTTCACCCCTCCACTTT

J: TRBJ1-2
V: TRBV28
length: 13
D: .
size: .
CDR3: CASSSQLTGGYTF
DNA: TGTGCCAGCAGTTCCCAACTTACCGGTGGCTACACCTTC

J: TRBJ2-1
V: TRBV18
length: 15
D: TRBD1
size: .
CDR3: CASSLGTGLYNEQFF
DNA: TGTGCCAGCTCACTGGGGACAGGACTCTACAATGAGCAGTTCTTC

J: TRBJ1-1
V: TRBV6-6
length: 11
D: .
size: .
CDR3: CASIVNTEAFF
DNA: TGTGCCAGCATTGTAAACACTGAAGCTTTCTTT

J: TRBJ1-5
V: TRBV5-1
length: 15
D: .
size: .
CDR3: CASSLAGDSNQPQHF
DNA: TGCGCCAGCAGCTTAGCAGGGGATAGCAATCAGCCCCAGCATTTT

J: TRBJ2-5
V: TRBV2
length: 13
D: TRBD2
size: .
CDR3: CASKSGGGETQYF
DNA: TGTGCCAGCAAGTCGGGAGGGGGAGAGACCCAGTACTTC

J: TRBJ2-2
V: TRBV2
length: 13
D: .
size: once
CDR3: CASSRGPNGELFF
DNA: TGTGCCAGCAGTCGGGGCCCCAACGGGGAGCTGTTTTTT

J: TRBJ2-3
V: TRBV29-1
length: 12
D: .
size: .
CDR3: CSVLGLGDTQYF
DNA: TGCAGCGTTCTGGGCCTGGGAGATACGCAGTATTTT

J: TRBJ2-2
V: TRBV6-1
length: 14
D: TRBD2
size: .
CDR3: CASRTAGVAGELFF
DNA: TGTGCCAGCAGGACAGCGGGAGTAGCCGGGGAGCTGTTTTTT

J: TRBJ2-1
V: TRBV6-1
length: 14
D: .
size: .
CDR3: CASSDFSGGNEQFF
DNA: TGTGCCAGCAGTGATTTTTCAGGCGGGAATGAGCAGTTCTTC

J: TRBJ1-3
V: TRBV9
length: 16
D: .
size: .
CDR3: CASSVPPDSSGNTIYF
DNA: TGTGCCAGCAGCGTACCCCCGGACAGCTCTGGAAACACCATATATTTT

J: TRBJ1-3
V: TRBV6-5
length: 13
D: .
size: .
CDR3: CASSTGQRNTIYF
DNA: TGTGCCAGCAGTACAGGACAGAGGAACACCATATATTTT